This T cell receptor beta chain was identified during a study of cytomegalovirus exposure and HLA in healthy donors. The length of the CDR3 is 14 residues. Germline CDR1 reads MRHNA; CDR2 reads SNTAGT. Trimming shortened V by 4 bases and J by 6 bases, and 12 bases separated the two germline ends. The PCR employed 60 Vbeta primers together with 13 Jbeta primers. Sequenced by immunoSEQ multiplex PCR; TCRdb stores in-frame clones only, minus some. The sample holds about 120,000 clones, around three quarters seen once. What was sequenced was PBMCs. V usage is TRBV6-4 and J usage is TRBJ2-2, with D perhaps TRBD1 (6 bases). This TCR derives from a man aged 25-40 years in good health and CMV-seropositive. CDR3 in amino acids: CASSGGGEAGELFF. CDR3 sequence (DNA): TGTGCCAGCAGTGGAGGGGGAGAGGCCGGGGAGCTGTTTTTT.